The source of this TCR beta chain is a study of T and B cells in COVID-19 patients. Study at large: Blood was sampled from COVID-19 patients who were either actively infected or recovered. In the active-infection cohort, about 90% of the roughly 20 patients had comorbidities linked to unfavorable COVID-19 outcome.

Study-level points and caveats: Active COVID-19 showed highly clonal TRB repertoires; recovery showed diversity and richness above healthy donors.

TRB rearrangements were amplified by multiplex PCR with BIOMED2 TRB-A/B primers. MiXCR, run by TCRdb on the multiplex PCR reads, gives a single entry per CDR3 protein. This sample yields around 6,000 distinct CDR3 sequences, of which roughly a quarter are seen a single time; approximately 37% belongs to the top ten. Each TRB amplification used roughly 220-550 ng of genomic DNA from blood. As for this clonotype: Its target is not known.

With V trimmed by 4 bases and J by 3 bases, 8 bases remained unmatched. The germline gives CDR1 MNHEY, CDR2 SVGAGI. CDR3 length: 15 amino acids. The chain carries TRBV6-5 and TRBJ2-7; 8 bases map to TRBD2. The source is a human donor with active COVID-19. The donor label of this sample is uncertain. The specimen sequenced was blood. CDR3 nucleotides: TGTGCCAGCAGTTCACAGCCCGGGACTAGCTACGAGCAGTACTTC. Translating gives CASSSQPGTSYEQYF.